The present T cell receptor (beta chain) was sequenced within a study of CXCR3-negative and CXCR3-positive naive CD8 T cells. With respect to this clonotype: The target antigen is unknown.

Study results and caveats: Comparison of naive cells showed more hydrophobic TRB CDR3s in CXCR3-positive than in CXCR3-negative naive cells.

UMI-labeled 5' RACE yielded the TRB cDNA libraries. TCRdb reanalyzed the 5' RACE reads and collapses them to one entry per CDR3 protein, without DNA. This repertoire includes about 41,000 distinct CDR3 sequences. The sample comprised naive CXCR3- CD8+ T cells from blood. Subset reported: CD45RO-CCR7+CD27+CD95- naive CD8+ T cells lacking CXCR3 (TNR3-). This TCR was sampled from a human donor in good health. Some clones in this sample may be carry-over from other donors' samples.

CDR3 loop: CASSFASGRFEQFF. The genes are TRBV28 and TRBJ2-1; as DNA is missing, the TRBD2 call by TCRdb cannot be tested. The CDR3 runs to 14 residues. The germline V gene encodes CDR1 MDHEN and CDR2 SYDVKM.